This entry lists 30 T cell receptor beta chains sequenced from one sample in a study of blood T cell repertoires in COVID-19. Sequenced by immunoSEQ multiplex PCR; TCRdb stores in-frame clones only, minus some. The sample consists of roughly 380,000 clones, more than 75% of them appearing once. The sequencing sample was made of peripheral blood. These receptors all stem from a human donor with acute or convalescent COVID-19. The donor label of this sample is uncertain.

Remarks on this clone: The same CDR3 also results from other DNA sequences found in this sample. The gene calls are TRBV3-1 (or the pseudogene TRBV3-2) and TRBJ1-1; 7 bases line up with TRBD1. CDR3 length equals 15 residues. V lost 4 bases to trimming and J lost 0 bases; unmatched junction nucleotides: 5. Looked up from germline, CDR1 is LGHDT and CDR2 is YNNKEL (reference sequence). CDR3 amino acids: CASSPWDSMNTEAFF. For the CDR3, the DNA is TGTGCCAGCAGCCCCTGGGACAGTATGAACACTGAAGCTTTCTTT.

This chain connects TRBV18 to TRBJ2-5; 7 nucleotides line up with TRBD1. The CDR3 has 15 amino acids. Losses at the gene ends were 3 bases for V and 2 bases for J; bases not matched to a gene: 6. Germline loops: CDR1 KGHSH, CDR2 LQKENI. This CDR3 reads CASSPGQLPQETQYF. The DNA for the CDR3 is TGTGCCAGCTCACCGGGACAGCTACCTCAAGAGACCCAGTACTTC.

The genes are TRBV21-1 and TRBJ1-3; TRBD1, the table's D call, lacks a check against the DNA. TRBV21-1 is a recognized pseudogene. The CDR3 is 17 residues long. This CDR3 is CASSKSGHSIGGNTIYF. The CDR3 region has the DNA TGTGCCAGCAGCAAATCGGGACACTCTATAGGTGGAAACACCATATATTTT.

The chain carries TRBV7-8 and TRBJ1-6; D unclear. Looked up from germline, CDR1 is SGHVS and CDR2 is FQNEAQ. Trimming took off 5 bases at V and 8 bases at J, with 19 bases between the two ends. This CDR3 comprises 16 residues. The CDR3: CASSPPGSGPYSPLHF. CDR3 bases: TGTGCCAGCAGCCCCCCTGGGAGTGGCCCCTATTCACCCCTCCACTTT.

This chain uses TRBV19 with TRBJ1-4; 10 bases match TRBD1. The J segment lost 3 bases and the V segment lost 4 bases, leaving 2 bases of the junction unmatched. The CDR3 loop spans 15 amino acids. The germline gives CDR1 LNHDA, CDR2 SQIVND (reference sequence). The CDR3, as DNA: TGTGCCAGTAGTAACGGACAGGGGGCTAATGAAAAACTGTTTTTT. Translating it yields CASSNGQGANEKLFF.

The chain is built from TRBV20-1 and TRBJ2-7; weak D call: TRBD1 (6 bases). Germline CDR1 DFQATT, CDR2 SNEGSKA (reference sequence). Trimming stripped 5 bases from V and 4 bases from J, with 9 bases between. CDR3 length: 11 amino acids. CDR3 residues: CSASGVYEQYF. The CDR3, as DNA: TGCAGTGCTTCAGGGGTTTACGAGCAGTACTTC.

The chain joins TRBV6-1 to TRBJ1-2; 8 nucleotides match TRBD1. The CDR3 totals 12 residues. Germline trimming cut 1 base from V and 8 bases from J; bases unmatched to any gene: 0. The germline gives CDR1 MNHNS, CDR2 SASEGT. The CDR3 DNA sequence: TGTGCCAGCAGTGAAGGGGACAGGGGCTACACCTTC. As protein: CASSEGDRGYTF.

This clone was detected only once. The J gene is TRBJ1-1, the V gene TRBV10-2, with 12 positions matching TRBD1. V gave up 2 bases and J gave up 8 bases; unmatched junction bases: 3. Germline-derived CDR1 and CDR2 are WSHSY and SAAADI. The CDR3 length is 14 residues. In DNA, the CDR3 is TGCGCCAGCAGTGAGGCCGGGACAGGGGGCGAAGCTTTCTTT. Translation gives CASSEAGTGGEAFF.

In this sample, this clone turned up a few times. The V and J genes are TRBV18 and TRBJ2-2; 14 nucleotides align to TRBD2. V gave up 3 bases and J gave up 7 bases; unmatched junction bases: 7. Per the germline V gene, CDR1 is KGHSH and CDR2 is LQKENI. This CDR3 is built from 17 residues. The CDR3 spells CASSPDTGLAGVGELFF. The CDR3 coding sequence is TGTGCCAGCTCACCCGACACGGGACTAGCGGGAGTCGGGGAGCTGTTTTTT.

The chain carries TRBV6-2 or TRBV6-3 and TRBJ1-2; 7 positions agree with TRBD1. The J segment lost 5 bases and the V segment lost 2 bases, leaving 5 bases of the junction unmatched. In germline, CDR1 is MNHEY, CDR2 SVGEGT. The CDR3 extends over 14 amino acids. This CDR3 is CASSYRDSTYGYTF. In nucleotides, the CDR3 is TGTGCCAGCAGTTACCGGGACAGTACTTATGGCTACACCTTC.

The chain combines TRBV19 with TRBJ1-4, with a weak D call TRBD1 (6 bases). Germline V gives CDR1 LNHDA, CDR2 SQIVND (reference sequence). Trimming stripped 4 bases from V and 0 bases from J, with 6 bases between. The CDR3 is made up of 14 amino acids. The CDR3 spells CASSTGATNEKLFF. CDR3 coding DNA: TGTGCCAGTAGTACAGGGGCAACTAATGAAAAACTGTTTTTT. The variable domain in full, with the rest retrieved from reference TRBV19 and TRBJ1-4, is DGGITQSPKYLFRKEGQNVTLSCEQNLNHDAMYWYRQDPGQGLRLIYYSQIVNDFQKGDIAEGYSVSREKKESFPLTVTSAQKNPTAFYLCASSTGATNEKLFFGSGTQLSVL.

The V call is TRBV3-1 (or the pseudogene TRBV3-2), the J call TRBJ2-1; 8 positions match TRBD2. Germline V gene sequence: CDR1 LGHDT, CDR2 YNNKEL (reference sequence). V was clipped by 4 bases and J by 3 bases; unmatched bases: 11. The CDR3 consists of 17 residues. As DNA, the CDR3 is TGTGCCAGCAGCCCTCAGGTAGCGGGACTTCTCTACAATGAGCAGTTCTTC. This translates into CASSPQVAGLLYNEQFF.

The table lists this clone with a few counts. This sequence joins TRBV6-5 and TRBJ1-5, with D hard to call. V lost 6 bases and J lost 0, with 9 bases in between. The germline gives CDR1 MNHEY, CDR2 SVGAGI. CDR3 length: 14 amino acids. CDR3: CASRIVSSNQPQHF. CDR3 in DNA: TGTGCCAGCAGAATCGTGAGTAGCAATCAGCCCCAGCATTTT.

The chain links TRBV10-1 to TRBJ1-2; D ambiguous. Trimming left V 0 bases short and J 4 bases short, with 18 bases between. CDR3 length: 17 amino acids. Germline V gives CDR1 WNHNN, CDR2 SYGVQD (reference sequence). This chain's CDR3 is CASSESKSAEGRYGYTF. DNA for the CDR3: TGCGCCAGCAGTGAGTCGAAGTCAGCAGAGGGTCGCTATGGCTACACCTTC.

The CDR3 is CATKGGQEVTGELFF. CDR3 nucleotide sequence: TGTGCCACCAAGGGGGGACAGGAAGTGACCGGGGAGCTGTTTTTT. The rearrangement joins TRBV19 to TRBJ2-2; 8 nucleotides match TRBD1. Germline V gene sequence: CDR1 LNHDA, CDR2 SQIVND (reference sequence). The CDR3 is 15 amino acids. The J segment lost 5 bases and the V segment lost 10 bases, leaving 12 bases of the junction unmatched.

The chain links TRBV18 to TRBJ2-7; 15 nucleotides align to TRBD2. Germline loops: CDR1 KGHSH, CDR2 LQKENI. The CDR3 loop spans 18 amino acids. V trimming: 1 base; J trimming: 6 bases; junction bases outside the gene matches: 10. CDR3 region: CASSPLNPGLAGGGEQYF. The CDR3 coding sequence is TGTGCCAGCTCACCACTAAACCCGGGACTAGCGGGAGGAGGCGAGCAGTACTTC.

The chain combines TRBV2 with TRBJ1-5; 11 bases line up with TRBD1. Germline trimming cut 6 bases from V and 3 bases from J; bases unmatched to any gene: 4. Germline-derived CDR1 and CDR2 are SNHLY and FYNNEI. There are 15 residues in the CDR3. CDR3 loop: CASRGQGVPNQPQHF. The CDR3 bases are TGTGCCAGCAGGGGACAGGGGGTCCCCAATCAGCCCCAGCATTTT.

The rearrangement uses TRBV2 and TRBJ1-5; 7 bases align to TRBD1. V shed 6 bases and J 4 bases; nucleotides not matched to a gene: 6. CDR1 and CDR2 from the germline V gene are SNHLY and FYNNEI. The CDR3 has 14 amino acids. CDR3 protein: CASRNQGVNQPQHF. The CDR3, as DNA: TGTGCCAGCAGGAACCAGGGGGTTAATCAGCCCCAGCATTTT.

This chain connects TRBV6-5 to TRBJ2-1; TRBD2 aligns across 8 bases. CDR3 length equals 15 residues. Trimming at V came to 5 bases and at J to 5 bases, leaving 8 bases not matched to a gene. Per germline, CDR1 MNHEY and CDR2 SVGAGI. CDR3 nucleotides: TGTGCCAGCAGTCCCCGGACTAGCTCGCACAATGAGCAGTTCTTC. It translates to CASSPRTSSHNEQFF.

The chain couples TRBV21-1 to TRBJ1-1. TRBV21-1 represents a pseudogene. The CDR3 is made up of 17 amino acids. The CDR3 spells CASSKVVAGRGNTEAFF. In nucleotides, the CDR3 is TGTGCCAGCAGCAAAGTTGTGGCAGGGCGGGGGAACACTGAAGCTTTCTTT.

This clone has just one count. J is TRBJ1-6 and V is TRBV5-8; D is perhaps TRBD1 (6 bases). V lost 3 bases to trimming and J lost 15 bases, with 16 bases between them. The CDR3 runs 13 residues. Germline V gives CDR1 SGHTS, CDR2 YDEGEE. Written as DNA, the CDR3 is TGTGCCAGCAGCTGGACGACCGGACAGAACCTCCACTTT. Translation: CASSWTTGQNLHF.

V is TRBV18 and J is TRBJ2-3; 8 bases match TRBD2. CDR3 size: 15 residues. In germline, CDR1 is KGHSH, CDR2 LQKENI. V shed 2 bases and J 4 bases; nucleotides not matched to a gene: 5. The CDR3 reads CASSPGGLASDTQYF. DNA of the CDR3: TGTGCCAGCTCACCAGGTGGACTAGCATCAGATACGCAGTATTTT.

This chain joins TRBV6-5 and TRBJ2-7; TRBD1 agrees at 10 bases. This CDR3 has 16 residues. V trimming: 4 bases; J trimming: 9 bases; junction bases outside the gene matches: 15. Per germline, CDR1 MNHEY and CDR2 SVGAGI. CDR3 loop: CASSSVLPGQGNRQYF. The CDR3 region has the DNA TGTGCCAGCAGTTCGGTCCTACCGGGACAGGGGAACAGGCAGTACTTC.

This chain connects TRBV18 to TRBJ2-7, with 12 positions matching TRBD2. The junction had 3 bases not matched to a gene; V was cut back by 3 bases and J by 3 bases. This CDR3 region has 15 residues. Germline CDR1 KGHSH, CDR2 LQKENI. Written as DNA, the CDR3 is TGTGCCAGCTCACCCACTAGCGGGGGGTTCTACGAGCAGTACTTC. Its protein is CASSPTSGGFYEQYF.

The gene calls are TRBV12-3 or TRBV12-4 and TRBJ1-6; no clear D gene. The CDR3 is made up of 13 amino acids. The V end lost 6 bases, the J end lost 7 bases, and 10 bases lay between the germline ends. CDR3 sequence: CASSATVNSPLHF. As DNA, the CDR3 is TGTGCCAGCAGCGCTACGGTCAATTCACCCCTCCACTTT.

This clone was seen only a few times. The chain is built from TRBV2 and TRBJ1-2; possible D gene TRBD1, 5 bases. The CDR3 runs 13 residues. Between the trimmed V and J ends, which lost 5 bases and 9 bases, there was a span of 16 bases. Germline values: CDR1 SNHLY, CDR2 FYNNEI. CDR3 sequence reads: CASSQGIRRSYTF. In nucleotides, the CDR3 is TGTGCCAGCAGTCAGGGCATTCGTCGTAGCTACACCTTC.

The V call is TRBV30, the J call TRBJ1-2; no clear D. Trimming left V 0 bases short and J 8 bases short, with 13 bases between. CDR3 length: 13 amino acids. The V gene's germline CDR1 is GTSNPN and CDR2 SVGIG (reference sequence). CDR3 amino acids: CAWSVVRGSGYTF. In nucleotides, the CDR3 is TGTGCCTGGAGTGTCGTGCGAGGAAGCGGCTACACCTTC. The complete variable domain, with remaining parts taken from reference TRBV30 and TRBJ1-2, reads SQTIHQWPATLVQPVGSPLSLECTVEGTSNPNLYWYRQAAGRGLQLLFYSVGIGQISSEVPQNLSASRPQDRQFILSSKKLLLSDSGFYLCAWSVVRGSGYTFGSGTRLTVV.

The V and J genes are TRBV3-1 (or the pseudogene TRBV3-2) and TRBJ1-6; possible D gene TRBD1, 6 bases. CDR1 and CDR2 (germline): LGHDT, YNNKEL (reference sequence). V lost 3 bases to trimming and J lost 9 bases, with 12 bases between them. This CDR3 region has 14 residues. This CDR3 is CASSHQGITSPLHF. The CDR3 nucleotides read TGTGCCAGCAGCCACCAGGGGATTACTTCACCCCTCCACTTT.

The chain joins TRBV9 to TRBJ2-7; 7 positions match TRBD1. The junction had 15 bases not matched to a gene; V was cut back by 0 bases and J by 12 bases. In germline, CDR1 is SGDLS, CDR2 YYNGEE. The CDR3 is 15 residues long. As DNA, the CDR3 is TGTGCCAGCAGCGTAGAAGGGACAGCCTCCCTAGGGTTGTACTTC. Its protein is CASSVEGTASLGLYF.

This sequence joins TRBV6-5 and TRBJ2-7, with D tentatively TRBD2 (6 bases). V lost 9 bases to trimming and J lost 3 bases, with 12 bases between them. This CDR3 region has 12 residues. The germline gives CDR1 MNHEY, CDR2 SVGAGI. The CDR3 nucleotides read TGTGCCAGTTCCGGGACTTTCTACGAGCAGTACTTC. Translated, it gives CASSGTFYEQYF.